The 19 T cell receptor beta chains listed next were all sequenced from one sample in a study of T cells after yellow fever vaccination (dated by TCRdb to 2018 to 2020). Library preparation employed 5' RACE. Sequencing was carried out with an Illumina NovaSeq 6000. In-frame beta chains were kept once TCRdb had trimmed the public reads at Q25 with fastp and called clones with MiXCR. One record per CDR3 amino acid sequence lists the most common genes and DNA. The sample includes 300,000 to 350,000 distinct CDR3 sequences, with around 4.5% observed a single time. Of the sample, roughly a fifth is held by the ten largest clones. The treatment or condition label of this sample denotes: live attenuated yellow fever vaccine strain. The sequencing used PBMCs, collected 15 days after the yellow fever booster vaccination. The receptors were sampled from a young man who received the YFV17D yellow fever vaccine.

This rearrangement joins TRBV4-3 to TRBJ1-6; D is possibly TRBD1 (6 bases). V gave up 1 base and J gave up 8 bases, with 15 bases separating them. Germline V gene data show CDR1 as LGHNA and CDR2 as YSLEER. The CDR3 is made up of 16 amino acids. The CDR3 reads CASSQVNSTGYSPLHF. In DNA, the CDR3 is TGCGCCAGCAGCCAAGTGAATTCTACAGGGTATTCACCCCTCCACTTT.

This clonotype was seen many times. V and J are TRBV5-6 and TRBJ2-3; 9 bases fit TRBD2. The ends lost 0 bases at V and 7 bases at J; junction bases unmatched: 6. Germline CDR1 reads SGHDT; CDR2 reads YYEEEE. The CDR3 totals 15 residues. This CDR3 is CASSLVAGGHNTQYF. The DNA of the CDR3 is TGTGCCAGCAGCTTGGTGGCGGGGGGGCATAATACGCAGTATTTT.

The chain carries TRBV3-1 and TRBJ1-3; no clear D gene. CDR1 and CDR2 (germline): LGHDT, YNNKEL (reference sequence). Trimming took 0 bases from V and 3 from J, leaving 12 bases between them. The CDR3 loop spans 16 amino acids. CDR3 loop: CASSQDPARSGNTIYF. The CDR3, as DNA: TGTGCCAGCAGCCAAGATCCCGCTAGAAGTGGAAACACCATATATTTT.

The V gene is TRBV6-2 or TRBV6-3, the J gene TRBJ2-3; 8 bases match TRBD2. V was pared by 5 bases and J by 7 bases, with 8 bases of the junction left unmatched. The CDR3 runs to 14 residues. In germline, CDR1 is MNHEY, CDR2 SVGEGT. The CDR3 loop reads CASSIAGQAYTQYF. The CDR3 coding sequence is TGTGCCAGCAGTATAGCGGGGCAGGCCTATACGCAGTATTTT.

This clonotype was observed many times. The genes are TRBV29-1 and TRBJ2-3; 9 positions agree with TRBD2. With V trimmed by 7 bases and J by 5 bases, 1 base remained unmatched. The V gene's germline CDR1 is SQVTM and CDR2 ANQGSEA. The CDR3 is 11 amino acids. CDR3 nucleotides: TGCAGCGGCGGGGGGGAAGATACGCAGTATTTT. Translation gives CSGGGEDTQYF.

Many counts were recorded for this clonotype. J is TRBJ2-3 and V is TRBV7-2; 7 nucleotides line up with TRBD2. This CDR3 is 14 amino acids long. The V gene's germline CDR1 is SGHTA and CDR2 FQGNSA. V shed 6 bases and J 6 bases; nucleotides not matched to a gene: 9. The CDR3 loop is CASRPAGSGDTQYF. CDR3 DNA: TGTGCCAGCAGACCAGCGGGGTCTGGGGATACGCAGTATTTT.

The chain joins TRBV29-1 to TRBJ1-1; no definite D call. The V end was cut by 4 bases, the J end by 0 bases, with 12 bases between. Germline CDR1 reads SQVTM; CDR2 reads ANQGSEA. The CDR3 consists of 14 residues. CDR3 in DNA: TGCAGCGTTGGCCCGTCGGTGATGAACACTGAAGCTTTCTTT. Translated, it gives CSVGPSVMNTEAFF. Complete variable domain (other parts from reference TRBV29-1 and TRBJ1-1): SAVISQKPSRDICQRGTSLTIQCQVDSQVTMMFWYRQQPGQSLTLIATANQGSEATYESGFVIDKFPISRPNLTFSTLTVSNMSPEDSSIYLCSVGPSVMNTEAFFGQGTRLTVV.

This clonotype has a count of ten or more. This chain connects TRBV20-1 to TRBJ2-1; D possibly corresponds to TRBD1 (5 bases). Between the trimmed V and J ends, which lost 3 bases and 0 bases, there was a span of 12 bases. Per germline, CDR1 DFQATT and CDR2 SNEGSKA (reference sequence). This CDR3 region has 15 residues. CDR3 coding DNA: TGCAGTGCTAGGGCCCGACAGAGCTCCTACAATGAGCAGTTCTTC. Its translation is CSARARQSSYNEQFF.

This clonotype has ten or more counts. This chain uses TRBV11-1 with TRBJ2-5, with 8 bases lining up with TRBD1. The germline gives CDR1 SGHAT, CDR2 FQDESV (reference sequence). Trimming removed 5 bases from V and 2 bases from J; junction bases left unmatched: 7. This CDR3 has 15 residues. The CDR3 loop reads CASSRSGTGQETQYF. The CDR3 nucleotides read TGTGCCAGCAGCCGTTCCGGGACAGGACAAGAGACCCAGTACTTC.

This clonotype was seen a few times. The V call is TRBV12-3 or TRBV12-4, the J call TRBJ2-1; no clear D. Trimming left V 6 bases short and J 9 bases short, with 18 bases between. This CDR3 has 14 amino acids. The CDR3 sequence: CASSLLIATGEQFF. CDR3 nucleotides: TGTGCCAGCAGCCTACTTATTGCGACTGGTGAGCAGTTCTTC.

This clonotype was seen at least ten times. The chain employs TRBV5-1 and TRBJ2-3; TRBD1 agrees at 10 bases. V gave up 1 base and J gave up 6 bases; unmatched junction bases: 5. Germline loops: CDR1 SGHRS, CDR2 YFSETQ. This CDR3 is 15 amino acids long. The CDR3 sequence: CASSLPGQGKDTQYF. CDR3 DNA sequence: TGCGCCAGCAGCTTGCCGGGACAGGGGAAGGATACGCAGTATTTT.

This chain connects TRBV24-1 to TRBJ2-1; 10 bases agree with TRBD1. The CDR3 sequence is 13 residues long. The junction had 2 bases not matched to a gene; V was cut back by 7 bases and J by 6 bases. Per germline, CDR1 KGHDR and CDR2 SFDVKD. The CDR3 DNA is TGTGCCACCAGCCGGACAGGGGGCAATGAGCAGTTCTTC. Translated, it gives CATSRTGGNEQFF.

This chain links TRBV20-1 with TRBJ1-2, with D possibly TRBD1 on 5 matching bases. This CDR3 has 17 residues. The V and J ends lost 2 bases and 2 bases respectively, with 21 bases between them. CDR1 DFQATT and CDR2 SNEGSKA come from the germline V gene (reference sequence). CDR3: CSARSPSPAGRNYGYTF. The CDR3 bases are TGCAGTGCTAGATCCCCTAGCCCAGCAGGGCGGAACTATGGCTACACCTTC.

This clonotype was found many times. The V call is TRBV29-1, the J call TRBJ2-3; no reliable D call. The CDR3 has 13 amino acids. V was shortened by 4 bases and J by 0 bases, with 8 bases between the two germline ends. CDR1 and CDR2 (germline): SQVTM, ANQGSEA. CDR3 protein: CSVVGISTDTQYF. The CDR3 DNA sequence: TGCAGCGTTGTGGGCATAAGCACAGATACGCAGTATTTT.

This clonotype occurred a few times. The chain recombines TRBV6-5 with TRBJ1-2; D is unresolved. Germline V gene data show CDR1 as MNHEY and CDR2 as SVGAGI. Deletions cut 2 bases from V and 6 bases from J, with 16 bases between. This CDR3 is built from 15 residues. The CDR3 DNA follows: TGTGCCAGCAGTTACGGCCATCCCTCGTGGGATGGCTACACCTTC. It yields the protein CASSYGHPSWDGYTF.

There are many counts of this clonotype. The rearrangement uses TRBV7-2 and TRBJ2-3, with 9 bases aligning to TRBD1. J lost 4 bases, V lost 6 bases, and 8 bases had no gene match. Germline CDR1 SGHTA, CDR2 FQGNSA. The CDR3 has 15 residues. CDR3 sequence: CASRTGQGSSDTQYF. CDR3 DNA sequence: TGTGCCAGCAGAACAGGACAGGGGAGTTCAGATACGCAGTATTTT. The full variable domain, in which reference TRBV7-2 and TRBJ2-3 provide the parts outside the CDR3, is GAGVSQSPSNKVTEKGKDVELRCDPISGHTALYWYRQSLGQGLEFLIYFQGNSAPDKSGLPSDRFSAERTGGSVSTLTIQRTQQEDSAVYLCASRTGQGSSDTQYFGPGTRLTVL.

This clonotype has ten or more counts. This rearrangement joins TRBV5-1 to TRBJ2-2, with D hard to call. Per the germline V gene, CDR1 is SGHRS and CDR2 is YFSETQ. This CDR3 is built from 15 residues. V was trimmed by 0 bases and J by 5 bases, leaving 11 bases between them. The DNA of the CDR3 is TGCGCCAGCAGCTTGGCGGCACCGGAAACCGGGGAGCTGTTTTTT. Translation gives CASSLAAPETGELFF. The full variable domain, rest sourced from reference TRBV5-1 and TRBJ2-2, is KAGVTQTPRYLIKTRGQQVTLSCSPISGHRSVSWYQQTPGQGLQFLFEYFSETQRNKGNFPGRFSGRQFSNSRSEMNVSTLELGDSALYLCASSLAAPETGELFFGEGSRLTVL.

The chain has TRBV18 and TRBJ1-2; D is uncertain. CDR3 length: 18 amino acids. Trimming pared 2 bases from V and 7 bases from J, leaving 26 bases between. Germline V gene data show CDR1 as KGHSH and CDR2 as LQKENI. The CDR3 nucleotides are TGTGCCAGCTCACCATTTCGCCCCGGGGAAAAACGGGGAGCTGGCTACACCTTC. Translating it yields CASSPFRPGEKRGAGYTF.

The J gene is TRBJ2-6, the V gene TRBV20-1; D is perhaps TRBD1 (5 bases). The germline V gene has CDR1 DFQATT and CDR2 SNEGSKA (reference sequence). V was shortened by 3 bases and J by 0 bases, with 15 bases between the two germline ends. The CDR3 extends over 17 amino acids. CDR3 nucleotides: TGCAGTGCTAGCGGCAGGGCGAATGTCTCTGGGGCCAACGTCCTGACTTTC. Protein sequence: CSASGRANVSGANVLTF.